These 20 T cell receptor beta chains share one sample of origin, sequenced in a study of response to subunit inactivated influenza vaccine. TCRdb redid the calling of the RT-PCR reads with MiXCR, one entry per CDR3 protein. Of roughly 650,000 distinct CDR3 sequences in the sample, 14% were seen once. Material: PBMCs from blood, obtained around 15 days before vaccination. The receptors originated from a man aged 50-59 years who received an inactivated influenza vaccine.

V is TRBV27 and J is TRBJ2-2; 8 nucleotides agree with TRBD2. This CDR3 has 15 amino acids. Germline V CDR1 and CDR2: MNHEY, SMNVEV (reference sequence). V gave up 5 bases and J gave up 2 bases; unmatched junction bases: 4. The CDR3 coding sequence is TGTGCCAGCAGTGTACTAGCGGTCAACACCGGGGAGCTGTTTTTT. Its protein is CASSVLAVNTGELFF.

This clonotype was found a few times. The chain employs TRBV14 and TRBJ2-3; D might be TRBD1 (5 bases). Germline CDR1 SGHDN, CDR2 FVKESK. The CDR3 loop spans 14 amino acids. V shed 3 bases and J shed 4 bases, with 11 bases lying between them. The CDR3 is CASSHRTTSDTQYF. The CDR3 coding sequence is TGTGCCAGCAGCCACCGGACAACTTCAGATACGCAGTATTTT.

The chain links TRBV24-1 to TRBJ2-5, with D maybe TRBD1 (5 bases). Germline V gives CDR1 KGHDR, CDR2 SFDVKD. Trimming removed 4 bases at V and 1 base at J, with 15 bases between. The CDR3 sequence is 16 residues long. This chain's CDR3 is CATSDRSSGAQETQYF. The DNA for the CDR3 is TGTGCCACCAGTGACCGTTCTAGTGGGGCCCAAGAGACCCAGTACTTC.

The V and J genes are TRBV7-9 and TRBJ1-1; no definite D call. Trimming cost V 6 bases and J 4 bases, with 9 bases left between them. The germline gives CDR1 SEHNR, CDR2 FQNEAQ (reference sequence). CDR3 length: 12 amino acids. The CDR3 coding sequence is TGTGCCAGCAGTTGGATGGGCACTGAAGCTTTCTTT. Translating gives CASSWMGTEAFF.

The chain couples TRBV6-2 or TRBV6-3 to TRBJ2-1, with D unclear. CDR3 length: 11 amino acids. Trimming removed 9 bases from V and 9 bases from J, with 12 bases in between. The V gene's germline CDR1 is MNHEY and CDR2 SVGEGT. CDR3 bases: TGTGCCAGTCAATCAGTAAGTGAGCAGTTCTTC. It encodes CASQSVSEQFF.

This clonotype has only a few counts. In DNA, the CDR3 is TGCGCCAGCAGACAGGTAGAGAATCAGCAAGAGACCCAGTACTTC. This encodes CASRQVENQQETQYF. The chain combines TRBV5-1 with TRBJ2-5; the D gene is possibly TRBD1 (5 bases). The CDR3 extends over 15 amino acids. The germline V and J ends were trimmed by 5 bases and 2 bases, with 16 bases remaining between them. Germline CDR1 and CDR2: SGHRS and YFSETQ.

In its sample, this clonotype was seen a few times. The chain recombines TRBV6-2 or TRBV6-3 with TRBJ2-3; 8 bases line up with TRBD2. Germline CDR1 MNHEY, CDR2 SVGEGT. V shed 4 bases, J shed 4 bases, and the junction held 7 bases outside the gene matches. CDR3 size: 15 residues. This CDR3 reads CASSSAGGGADTQYF. The CDR3 DNA reads as TGTGCCAGCAGTTCCGCGGGAGGAGGAGCAGATACGCAGTATTTT.

This clonotype occurred a few times. The V and J genes are TRBV3-1 and TRBJ1-1; 7 bases match TRBD1. The CDR3 runs to 18 residues. Unmatched junction bases numbered 14, after V lost 4 bases and J lost 0 bases. Looked up from germline, CDR1 is LGHDT and CDR2 is YNNKEL (reference sequence). The CDR3: CASSPDRAEARVNTEAFF. In nucleotides, the CDR3 is TGTGCCAGCAGCCCCGACAGGGCCGAGGCTCGGGTGAACACTGAAGCTTTCTTT.

The chain employs TRBV7-2 and TRBJ2-1; no firm D call. The CDR3 has 16 residues. Germline V gene sequence: CDR1 SGHTA, CDR2 FQGNSA. Deletions cut 1 base from V and 0 bases from J, with 10 bases between. CDR3 nucleotide sequence: TGTGCCAGCAGCTTAGTGGGCCGGCCCTCCTACAATGAGCAGTTCTTC. It codes for CASSLVGRPSYNEQFF. The full variable domain, completed using reference TRBV7-2 and TRBJ2-1, is GAGVSQSPSNKVTEKGKDVELRCDPISGHTALYWYRQSLGQGLEFLIYFQGNSAPDKSGLPSDRFSAERTGGSVSTLTIQRTQQEDSAVYLCASSLVGRPSYNEQFFGPGTRLTVL.

This clonotype was counted a single time. This chain uses TRBV28 with TRBJ2-1, with D possibly being TRBD1 (5 bases). The CDR3 sequence is 14 residues long. CDR1 and CDR2 from the germline V gene are MDHEN and SYDVKM. Trimming took 6 bases from V and 10 from J, leaving 19 bases between them. The CDR3 loop reads CASRLKSRGYEQFF. For the CDR3, the DNA is TGTGCCAGCAGGCTAAAGTCTAGGGGTTACGAGCAGTTCTTC.

J is TRBJ2-1 and V is TRBV3-1; 7 bases match TRBD2. Germline assignment: CDR1 LGHDT and CDR2 YNNKEL (reference sequence). The CDR3 runs 16 residues. Germline trimming cut 4 bases from V and 0 bases from J; bases unmatched to any gene: 6. In DNA form, the CDR3 reads TGTGCCAGCAGCCCGGGAGGCCTCCCCTCCTACAATGAGCAGTTCTTC. Translated, it gives CASSPGGLPSYNEQFF.

The V gene is TRBV6-2 or TRBV6-3, the J gene TRBJ2-4; D is undetermined. This CDR3 spans 12 amino acids. V was pared by 2 bases and J by 6 bases, with 5 bases between. Per germline, CDR1 MNHEY and CDR2 SVGEGT. The CDR3 DNA is TGTGCCAGCAGTTACCTGGGAAACATTCAGTACTTC. It yields the protein CASSYLGNIQYF.

The CDR3 loop reads CSARTSGQRSYEQYF. CDR3 nucleotides: TGCAGTGCTAGAACCAGCGGACAGCGGTCCTACGAGCAGTACTTC. The V call is TRBV20-1, the J call TRBJ2-7; TRBD1 is a possible D gene (6 bases). This CDR3 region has 15 residues. The ends were cut back, 2 bases at V and 1 base at J, with 15 bases in the middle. The germline V gene has CDR1 DFQATT and CDR2 SNEGSKA (reference sequence).

The rearrangement joins TRBV7-9 to TRBJ1-5; D uncertain. V gave up 3 bases and J gave up 4 bases, with 4 bases separating them. Germline values: CDR1 SEHNR, CDR2 FQNEAQ (reference sequence). The CDR3 sequence is 12 residues long. CDR3 DNA: TGTGCCAGCAGCTTCTGGAATCAGCCCCAGCATTTT. Encoded protein: CASSFWNQPQHF.

This clonotype was detected ten times or more. This chain joins TRBV15 and TRBJ1-5; D is possibly TRBD1 (5 bases). The germline CDR1 and CDR2 sequences are LNHNV and YYDKDF (reference sequence). CDR3 length: 16 residues. V was cut by 0 bases and J by 7 bases, with 16 bases left in between. CDR3 sequence: CATSRDLRQGGQPQHF. In nucleotides, the CDR3 is TGTGCCACCAGCAGAGATCTCCGCCAGGGAGGGCAGCCCCAGCATTTT.

This clonotype has just a few counts. The chain carries TRBV27 and TRBJ2-2, with 14 bases matching TRBD2. The CDR3 is made up of 17 amino acids. Unmatched junction bases numbered 11, after V lost 6 bases and J lost 8 bases. Per the germline V gene, CDR1 is MNHEY and CDR2 is SMNVEV (reference sequence). The CDR3 region has the DNA TGTGCCAGCAGGCGAAATACGGGACTAGCGGGAGTTGGGGAGCTGTTTTTT. Residues: CASRRNTGLAGVGELFF.

The chain is built from TRBV12-3 or TRBV12-4 and TRBJ1-5; D uncertain. This CDR3 comprises 12 residues. Trimming removed 6 bases from V and 5 bases from J, with 8 bases in between. The CDR3 loop reads CASSPDHQPQHF. As DNA, the CDR3 is TGTGCCAGCAGCCCCGACCATCAGCCCCAGCATTTT.

In its sample, this clonotype was seen a few times. This rearrangement joins TRBV9 to TRBJ1-5, with 7 bases aligning to TRBD1. The CDR3 totals 15 residues. The germline CDR1 and CDR2 sequences are SGDLS and YYNGEE. The V and J ends lost 4 bases and 6 bases, in that order; junction bases with no gene match: 10. The CDR3, as DNA: TGTGCCAGCAGCTCCGGGACAGAGTCGGGTCAGCCCCAGCATTTT. Residues: CASSSGTESGQPQHF.

This sequence joins TRBV11-2 and TRBJ2-3, with D perhaps matching TRBD2 (6 bases). Trimming left V 0 bases short and J 4 bases short, with 17 bases between. The CDR3 runs 17 residues. Germline V CDR1 and CDR2: SGHAT, FQNNGV. CDR3 bases: TGTGCCAGCAGCTTAGAGGGGACTCCTGTGCGAGCAGATACGCAGTATTTT. This codes for CASSLEGTPVRADTQYF.

This chain joins TRBV5-4 and TRBJ2-7; 8 bases are shared with TRBD1. Germline values: CDR1 SGHNT, CDR2 YYREEE (reference sequence). The length of the CDR3 is 17 residues. The junction had 15 bases not matched to a gene; V was cut back by 1 base and J by 6 bases. This CDR3 reads CASSLLLQGAIGSEQYF. The CDR3 coding sequence is TGTGCCAGCAGCTTGTTACTCCAGGGGGCTATCGGTAGCGAGCAGTACTTC.